This T cell receptor (beta chain) is from a study of breast tumors, draining lymph nodes, adjacent tissues. Germline CDR1 reads SGHRS; CDR2 reads YFSETQ. The CDR3 consists of 17 residues. Germline trimming cut 3 bases from V and 0 bases from J; bases unmatched to any gene: 7. Axillary draining lymph nodes of breast cancer patients supplied the node samples. TCRdb re-called the multiplex PCR reads through MiXCR, storing one row per CDR3 protein. The sample holds about 230,000 distinct CDR3 sequences; about 32% are singletons and the top ten take 1.3% to 1.5%. This clonotype was recorded at least ten times.

This chain connects TRBV5-1 to TRBJ2-3, with 10 bases that match TRBD2. The clonotype originates from a female donor with breast cancer. Some clones in this sample may be carry-over from other donors' samples. The sequenced material came from axillary lymph node tissue. CDR3 sequence reads: CASSSDRTSGSTDTQYF. DNA of the CDR3: TGCGCCAGCAGCTCGGATAGGACTAGCGGAAGCACAGATACGCAGTATTTT.